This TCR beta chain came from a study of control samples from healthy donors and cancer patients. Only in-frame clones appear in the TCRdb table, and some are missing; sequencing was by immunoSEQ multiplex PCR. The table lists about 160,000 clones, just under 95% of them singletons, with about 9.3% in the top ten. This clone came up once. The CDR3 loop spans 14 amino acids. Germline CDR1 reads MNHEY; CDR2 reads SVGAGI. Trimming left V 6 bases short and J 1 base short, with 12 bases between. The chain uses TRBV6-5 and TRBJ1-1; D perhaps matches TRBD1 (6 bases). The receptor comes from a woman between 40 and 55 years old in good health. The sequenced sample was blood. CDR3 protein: CASRPWTENTEAFF. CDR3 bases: TGTGCCAGCAGACCCTGGACAGAGAACACTGAAGCTTTCTTT.